Only a few counts were recorded for the clone carrying this TCR beta chain. There were TCR beta CDR3 regions amplified from RNA transcripts. When the TCR CDR3 underwent first-round RT-PCR, the HTBI primer set was used. TCRdb itself ran the multiplex PCR reads through MiXCR, one entry per CDR3 protein. The sample comprises around 300,000 distinct CDR3 sequences, 20% to 25% of which are singletons, and 50% to 75% rests with the top ten. The data derive from a study of T cells in Graves' hyperthyroidism and ophthalmopathy. The germline V gene has CDR1 MGHRA and CDR2 YSYEKL. Trimming shortened V by 2 bases and J by 4 bases, and 16 bases separated the two germline ends. The CDR3 spans 16 residues.

The sequencing input was blood. The TCR was taken from a young man with Graves' ophthalmopathy. This rearrangement joins TRBV4-1 to TRBJ2-3; D remains unclear. CDR3: CASSQPLGGFADTQYF. The CDR3 DNA follows: TGCGCCAGCAGCCAACCCTTGGGTGGTTTTGCAGATACGCAGTATTTT.